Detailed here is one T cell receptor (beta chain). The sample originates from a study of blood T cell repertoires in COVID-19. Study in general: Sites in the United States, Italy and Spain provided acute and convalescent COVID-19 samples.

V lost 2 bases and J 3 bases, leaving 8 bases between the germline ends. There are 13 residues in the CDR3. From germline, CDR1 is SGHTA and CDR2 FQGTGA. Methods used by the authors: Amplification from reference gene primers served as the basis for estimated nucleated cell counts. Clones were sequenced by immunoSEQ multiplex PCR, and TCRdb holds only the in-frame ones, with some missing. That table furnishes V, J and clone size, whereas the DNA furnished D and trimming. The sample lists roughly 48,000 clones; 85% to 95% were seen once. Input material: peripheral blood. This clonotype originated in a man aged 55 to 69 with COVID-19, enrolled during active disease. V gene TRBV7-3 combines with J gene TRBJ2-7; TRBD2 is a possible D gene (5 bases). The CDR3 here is CASSLGLNYEQYF. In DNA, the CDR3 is TGTGCCAGCAGCTTAGGACTGAACTACGAGCAGTACTTC.